Sequencing of this T cell receptor (beta chain) was carried out in a study of blood T cell repertoires in COVID-19. About the study: PBMCs, B-cell-depleted T cells, or T cells were the source of the cDNA or gDNA that made up the material.

Per the authors' pipeline: Quantification of nucleated cells was approximated via reference gene primer amplification. Measured with immunoSEQ multiplex PCR; TCRdb has only the in-frame clones, and not every one. V, J and clone size were drawn from that table, and D and trimming were deduced from the DNA. The table includes around 210,000 clones, 65% to 90% detected once. CDR3 length: 14 residues. CDR1 is SNHLY and CDR2 is FYNNEI in the germline V gene. V was clipped by 6 bases and J by 4 bases; unmatched bases: 6. Input material: peripheral blood. The chain carries TRBV2 and TRBJ1-2; 9 bases fit TRBD1. This TCR came from a human donor in a cohort sampled during active COVID-19. CDR3 in amino acids: CASRPPGQGYGYTF. DNA for the CDR3: TGTGCCAGCAGGCCTCCGGGACAGGGCTATGGCTACACCTTC.